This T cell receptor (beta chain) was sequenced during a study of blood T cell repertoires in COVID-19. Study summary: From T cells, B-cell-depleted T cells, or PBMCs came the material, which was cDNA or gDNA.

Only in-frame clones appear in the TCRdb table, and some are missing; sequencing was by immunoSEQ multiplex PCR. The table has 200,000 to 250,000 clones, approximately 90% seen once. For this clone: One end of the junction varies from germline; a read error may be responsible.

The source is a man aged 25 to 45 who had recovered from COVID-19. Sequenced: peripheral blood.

The CDR3 DNA sequence: TGTGCGAGCACCACCCCGGGACTAGCGAACACCGGGGAGCTGTTTTTT. Residues: CASTTPGLANTGELFF. The chain is built from TRBV2 and TRBJ2-2, with 8 bases lining up with TRBD2. The CDR3 consists of 16 residues. Germline V gives CDR1 SNHLY, CDR2 FYNNEI.